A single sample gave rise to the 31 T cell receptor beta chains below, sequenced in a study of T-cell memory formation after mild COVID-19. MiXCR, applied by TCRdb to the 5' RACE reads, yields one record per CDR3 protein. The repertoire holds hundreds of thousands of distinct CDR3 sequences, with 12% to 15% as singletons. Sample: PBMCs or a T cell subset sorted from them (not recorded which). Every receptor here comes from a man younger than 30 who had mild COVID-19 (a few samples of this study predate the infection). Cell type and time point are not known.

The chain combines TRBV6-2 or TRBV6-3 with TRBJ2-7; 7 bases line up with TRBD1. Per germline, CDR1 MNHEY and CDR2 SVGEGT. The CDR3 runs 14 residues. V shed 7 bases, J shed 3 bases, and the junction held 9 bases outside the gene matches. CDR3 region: CASTSPGTDYEQYF. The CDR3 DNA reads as TGTGCCAGCACTTCACCCGGGACAGACTACGAGCAGTACTTC.

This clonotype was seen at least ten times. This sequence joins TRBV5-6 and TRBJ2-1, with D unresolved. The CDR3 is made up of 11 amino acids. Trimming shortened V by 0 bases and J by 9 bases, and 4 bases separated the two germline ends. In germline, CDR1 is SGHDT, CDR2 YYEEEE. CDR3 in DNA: TGTGCCAGCAGCTTGGTCGCTGAGCAGTTCTTC. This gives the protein CASSLVAEQFF.

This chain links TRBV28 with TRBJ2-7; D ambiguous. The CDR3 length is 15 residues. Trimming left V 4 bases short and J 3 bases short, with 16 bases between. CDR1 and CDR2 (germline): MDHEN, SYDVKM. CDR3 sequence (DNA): TGTGCCAGCAGTTGGGGTTCGCGGCAGAACTACGAGCAGTACGTC. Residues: CASSWGSRQNYEQYV.

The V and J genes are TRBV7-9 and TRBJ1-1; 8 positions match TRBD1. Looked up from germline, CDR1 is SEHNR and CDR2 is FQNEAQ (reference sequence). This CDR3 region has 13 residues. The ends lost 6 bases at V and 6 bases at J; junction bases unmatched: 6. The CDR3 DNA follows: TGTGCCAGCAGTTCTCAGGGGGCTGCTGAAGCTTTCTTT. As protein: CASSSQGAAEAFF. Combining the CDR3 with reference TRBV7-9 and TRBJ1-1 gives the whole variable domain DTGVSQNPRHKITKRGQNVTFRCDPISEHNRLYWYRQTLGQGPEFLTYFQNEAQLEKSRLLSDRFSAERPKGSFSTLEIQRTEQGDSAMYLCASSSQGAAEAFFGQGTRLTVV.

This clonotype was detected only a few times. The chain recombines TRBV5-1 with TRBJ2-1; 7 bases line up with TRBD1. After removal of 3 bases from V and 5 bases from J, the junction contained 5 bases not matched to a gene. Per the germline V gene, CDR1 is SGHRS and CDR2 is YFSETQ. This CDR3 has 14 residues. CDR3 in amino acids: CASSSYRGNNEQFF. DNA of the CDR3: TGCGCCAGCAGCTCCTACAGGGGTAACAATGAGCAGTTCTTC.

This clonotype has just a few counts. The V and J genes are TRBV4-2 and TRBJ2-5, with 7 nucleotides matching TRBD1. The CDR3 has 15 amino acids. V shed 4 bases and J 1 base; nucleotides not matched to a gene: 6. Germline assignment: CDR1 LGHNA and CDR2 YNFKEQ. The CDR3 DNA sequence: TGTGCCAGCAGCCTTTGGGACAGCCTCCAAGAGACCCAGTACTTC. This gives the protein CASSLWDSLQETQYF.

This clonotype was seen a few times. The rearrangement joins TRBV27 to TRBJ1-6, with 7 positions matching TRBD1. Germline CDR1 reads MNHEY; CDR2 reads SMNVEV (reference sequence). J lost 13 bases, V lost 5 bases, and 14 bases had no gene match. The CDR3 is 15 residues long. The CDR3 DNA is TGTGCCAGCAGTCACAGGACAGGTGGGGGGTCCCCCCTCCACTTT. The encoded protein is CASSHRTGGGSPLHF.

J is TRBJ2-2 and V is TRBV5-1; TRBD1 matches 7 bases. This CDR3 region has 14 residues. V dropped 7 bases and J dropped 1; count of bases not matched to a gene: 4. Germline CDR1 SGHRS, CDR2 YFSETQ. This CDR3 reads CASARTGNTGELFF. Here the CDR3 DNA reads TGCGCCAGCGCCAGGACAGGGAACACCGGGGAGCTGTTTTTT.

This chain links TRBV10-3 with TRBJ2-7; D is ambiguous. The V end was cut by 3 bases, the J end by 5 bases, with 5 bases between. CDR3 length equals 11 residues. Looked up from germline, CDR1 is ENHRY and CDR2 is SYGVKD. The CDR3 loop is CAISDQNEQYF. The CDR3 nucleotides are TGTGCCATCAGTGATCAGAACGAGCAGTACTTC.

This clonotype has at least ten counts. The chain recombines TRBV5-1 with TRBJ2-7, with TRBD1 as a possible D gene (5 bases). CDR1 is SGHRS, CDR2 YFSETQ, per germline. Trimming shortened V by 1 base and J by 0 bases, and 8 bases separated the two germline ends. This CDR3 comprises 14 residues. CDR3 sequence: CASSLRRDSYEQYF. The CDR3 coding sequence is TGCGCCAGCAGCTTGCGCAGGGACTCCTACGAGCAGTACTTC.

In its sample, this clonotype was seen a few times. Written as DNA, the CDR3 is TGCAGTGCTAGAGATCCGGGGGCCTCGGAGACCCAGTACTTC. Its protein product is CSARDPGASETQYF. This chain joins TRBV20-1 and TRBJ2-5, with D possibly being TRBD1 or TRBD2 (6 bases each). The V gene's germline CDR1 is DFQATT and CDR2 SNEGSKA (reference sequence). Trimming pared 0 bases from V and 5 bases from J, leaving 13 bases between. The CDR3 loop spans 14 amino acids.

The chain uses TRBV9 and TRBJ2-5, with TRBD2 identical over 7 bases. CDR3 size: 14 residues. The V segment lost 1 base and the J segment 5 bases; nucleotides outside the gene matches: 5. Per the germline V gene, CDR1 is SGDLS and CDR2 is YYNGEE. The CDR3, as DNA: TGTGCCAGCAGCGTAACTAGCGAGGGGGAGACCCAGTACTTC. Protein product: CASSVTSEGETQYF.

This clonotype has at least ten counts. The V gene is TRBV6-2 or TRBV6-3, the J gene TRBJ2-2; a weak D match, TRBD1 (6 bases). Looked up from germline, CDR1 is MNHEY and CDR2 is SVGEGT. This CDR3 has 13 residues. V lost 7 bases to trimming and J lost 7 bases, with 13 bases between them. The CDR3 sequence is CASTQGTVGELFF. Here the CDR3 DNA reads TGTGCCAGCACCCAGGGGACGGTCGGGGAGCTGTTTTTT.

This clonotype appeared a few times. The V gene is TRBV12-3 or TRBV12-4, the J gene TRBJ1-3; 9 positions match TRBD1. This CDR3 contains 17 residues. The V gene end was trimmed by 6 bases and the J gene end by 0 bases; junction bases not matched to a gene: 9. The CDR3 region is CASSSGTGPSSGNTIYF. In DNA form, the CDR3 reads TGTGCCAGCAGCTCCGGGACAGGGCCAAGCTCTGGAAACACCATATATTTT.

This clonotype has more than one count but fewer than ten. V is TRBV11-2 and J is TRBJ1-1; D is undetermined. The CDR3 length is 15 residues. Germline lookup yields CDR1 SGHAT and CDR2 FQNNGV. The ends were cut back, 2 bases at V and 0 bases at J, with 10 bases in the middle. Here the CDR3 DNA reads TGTGCCAGCAGCTTAAGTCCGGGAATGAACACTGAAGCTTTCTTT. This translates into CASSLSPGMNTEAFF.

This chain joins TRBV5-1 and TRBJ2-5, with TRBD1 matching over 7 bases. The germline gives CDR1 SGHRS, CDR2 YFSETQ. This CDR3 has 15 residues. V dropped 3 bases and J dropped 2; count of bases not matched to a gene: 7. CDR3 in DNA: TGCGCCAGCAGCTCTCTGTGGACAGGTCAAGAGACCCAGTACTTC. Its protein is CASSSLWTGQETQYF. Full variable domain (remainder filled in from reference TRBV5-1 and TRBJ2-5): KAGVTQTPRYLIKTRGQQVTLSCSPISGHRSVSWYQQTPGQGLQFLFEYFSETQRNKGNFPGRFSGRQFSNSRSEMNVSTLELGDSALYLCASSSLWTGQETQYFGPGTRLLVL.

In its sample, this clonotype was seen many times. CDR3: CASSLDVSGKTQYF. CDR3 in DNA: TGTGCCAGCAGCTTAGATGTTAGCGGGAAGACCCAGTACTTC. V usage is TRBV7-8 and J usage is TRBJ2-5, with 8 bases identical to TRBD2. The CDR3 extends over 14 amino acids. Trimming took 1 base from V and 6 from J; bases not matched to a gene: 4. Germline V gene data show CDR1 as SGHVS and CDR2 as FQNEAQ.

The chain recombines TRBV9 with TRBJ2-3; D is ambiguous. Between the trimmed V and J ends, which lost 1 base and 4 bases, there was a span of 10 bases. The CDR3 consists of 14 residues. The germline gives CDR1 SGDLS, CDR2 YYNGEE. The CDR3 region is CASSVTVEADTQYF. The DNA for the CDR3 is TGTGCCAGCAGCGTAACAGTTGAGGCAGATACGCAGTATTTT.

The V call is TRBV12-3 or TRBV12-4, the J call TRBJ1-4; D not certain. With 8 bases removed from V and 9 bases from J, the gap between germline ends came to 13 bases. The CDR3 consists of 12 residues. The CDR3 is CASWRATKKLFF. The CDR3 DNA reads TGTGCCAGCTGGAGGGCAACTAAAAAACTGTTTTTT.

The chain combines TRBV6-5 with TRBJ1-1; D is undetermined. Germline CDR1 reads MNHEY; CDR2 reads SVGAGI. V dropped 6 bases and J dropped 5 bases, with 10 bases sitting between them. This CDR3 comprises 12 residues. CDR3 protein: CASRRRGTEAFF. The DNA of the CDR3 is TGTGCCAGCAGGCGCCGAGGAACTGAAGCTTTCTTT.

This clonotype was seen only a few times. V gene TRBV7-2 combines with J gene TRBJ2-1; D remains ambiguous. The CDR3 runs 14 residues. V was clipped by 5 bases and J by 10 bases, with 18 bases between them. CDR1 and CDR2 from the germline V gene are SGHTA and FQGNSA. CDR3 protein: CASSPSPTQGEQFF. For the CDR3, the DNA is TGTGCCAGCAGCCCGTCCCCTACCCAAGGGGAGCAGTTCTTC.

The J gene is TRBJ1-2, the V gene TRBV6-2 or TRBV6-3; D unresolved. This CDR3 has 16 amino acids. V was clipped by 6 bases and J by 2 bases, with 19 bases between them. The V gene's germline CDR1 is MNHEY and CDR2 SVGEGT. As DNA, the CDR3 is TGTGCCAGCAGCCCCCCGGAATATGGGGTAAACTATGGCTACACCTTC. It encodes CASSPPEYGVNYGYTF.

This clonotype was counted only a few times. Here the CDR3 reads CASSYNVGAGFGGYTF. CDR3 sequence (DNA): TGTGCCAGCAGTTACAATGTAGGGGCAGGGTTCGGTGGCTACACCTTC. The chain combines TRBV6-5 with TRBJ1-2; D perhaps matches TRBD1 (5 bases). CDR3 length: 16 amino acids. Germline V gives CDR1 MNHEY, CDR2 SVGAGI. V was cut by 2 bases and J by 7 bases, with 20 bases left in between.

CDR3 coding DNA: TGTGCCAGCAGTTACATCCCAACTAGCACAGATACGCAGTATTTT. Translated, it gives CASSYIPTSTDTQYF. V is TRBV6-5 and J is TRBJ2-3; D is uncertain. Trimming removed 2 bases at V and 0 bases at J, with 9 bases between. The CDR3 length is 15 residues. In germline, CDR1 is MNHEY, CDR2 SVGAGI.

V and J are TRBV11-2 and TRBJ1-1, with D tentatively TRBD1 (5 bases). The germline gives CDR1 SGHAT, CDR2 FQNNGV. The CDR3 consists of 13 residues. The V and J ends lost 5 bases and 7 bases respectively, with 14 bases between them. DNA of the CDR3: TGTGCCAGCAGCAGTTCCAGGGTCGGTGAAGCTTTCTTT. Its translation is CASSSSRVGEAFF.

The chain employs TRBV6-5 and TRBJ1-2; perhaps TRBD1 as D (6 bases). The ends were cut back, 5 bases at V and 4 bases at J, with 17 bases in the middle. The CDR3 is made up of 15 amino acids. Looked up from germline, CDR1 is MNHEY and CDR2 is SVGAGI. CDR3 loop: CASSPQTGLAYGYTF. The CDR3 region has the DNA TGTGCCAGCAGTCCCCAGACAGGTCTGGCCTATGGCTACACCTTC.

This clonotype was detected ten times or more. The CDR3 is CASSLVAGGSTDTQYF. The DNA for the CDR3 is TGTGCCAGCAGCTTAGTTGCGGGGGGGAGCACAGATACGCAGTATTTT. The chain joins TRBV7-2 to TRBJ2-3, with 9 bases aligning to TRBD2. This CDR3 is 16 amino acids long. V trimming: 1 base; J trimming: 0 bases; junction bases outside the gene matches: 2. Germline CDR1 and CDR2: SGHTA and FQGNSA.

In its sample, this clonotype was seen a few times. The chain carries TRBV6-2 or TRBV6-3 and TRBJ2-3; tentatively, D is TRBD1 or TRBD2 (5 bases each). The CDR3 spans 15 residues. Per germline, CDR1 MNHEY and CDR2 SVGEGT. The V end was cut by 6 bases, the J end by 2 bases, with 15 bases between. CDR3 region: CASREDDRPTDTQYF. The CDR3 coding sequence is TGTGCCAGCAGGGAGGATGACAGACCCACAGATACGCAGTATTTT.

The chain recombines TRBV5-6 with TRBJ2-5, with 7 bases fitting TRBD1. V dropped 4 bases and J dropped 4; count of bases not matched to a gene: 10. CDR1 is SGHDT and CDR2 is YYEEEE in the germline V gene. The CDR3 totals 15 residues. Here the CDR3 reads CASSPSRTGGETQYF. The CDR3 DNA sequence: TGTGCCAGCAGCCCGAGCAGGACAGGTGGAGAGACCCAGTACTTC.

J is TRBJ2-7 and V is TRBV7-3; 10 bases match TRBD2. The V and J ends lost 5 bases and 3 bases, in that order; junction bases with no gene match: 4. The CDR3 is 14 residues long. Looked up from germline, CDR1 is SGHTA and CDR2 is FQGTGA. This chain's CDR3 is CASSVSGGYYEQYF. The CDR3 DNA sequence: TGTGCCAGCAGCGTTAGCGGGGGGTACTACGAGCAGTACTTC.

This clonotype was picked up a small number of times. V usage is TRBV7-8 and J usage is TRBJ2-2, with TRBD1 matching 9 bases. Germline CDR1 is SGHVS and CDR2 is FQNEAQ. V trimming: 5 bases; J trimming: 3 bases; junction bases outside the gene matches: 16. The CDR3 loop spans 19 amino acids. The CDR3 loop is CASSPGPGQGKRDTGELFF. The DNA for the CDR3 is TGTGCCAGCAGCCCCGGGCCGGGACAGGGAAAGAGGGACACCGGGGAGCTGTTTTTT.